The clone carrying this T cell receptor beta chain appeared many times. Antigen specificity is unknown. The entry originates in a study of T cells in Graves' hyperthyroidism and ophthalmopathy. Study-wide findings and caveats: Most thyroid-expanded clonotypes above 0.001 were also found in blood. Median prediction lead before ophthalmopathy onset was 6 to 8 months with the model.

Germline V lookup: CDR1 MNHEY, CDR2 SVGAGI. Losses at the gene ends were 0 bases for V and 7 bases for J; bases not matched to a gene: 10. The CDR3 extends over 17 amino acids. Cells are PBMCs isolated from over 7.5 ml of fresh blood. Amplified TCR beta CDR3 regions derived from RNA transcripts. The primer set for the first-round RT-PCR of the TCR CDR3 was HTBI. Each CDR3 protein is one row after TCRdb ran MiXCR on the multiplex PCR reads. The data contain approximately 380,000 distinct CDR3 sequences, about a fifth of them singletons. This receptor was identified in a woman younger than 35 with Graves' hyperthyroidism. The chain carries TRBV6-5 and TRBJ2-2, with 8 bases that match TRBD1. Sequenced material: blood. The CDR3 coding sequence is TGTGCCAGCAGTTACTCCACCCGGACAGGGCCAGGCGGGGAGCTGTTTTTT. It yields the protein CASSYSTRTGPGGELFF.